The entry below describes one T cell receptor beta chain. Its antigen is not identified. The entry originates in a study of T cell responses to AZD1222 COVID-19 vaccine. Overall study findings and caveats: Clonal diversity may have been underestimated in mostly white British donors.

The method was immunoSEQ multiplex PCR; TCRdb's version includes in-frame clones alone and lacks a portion of them. This table holds 110,000 or so clones, around 89% found once. This CDR3 has 11 amino acids. V was pared by 9 bases and J by 5 bases, with 11 bases between. Germline values: CDR1 MNHEY, CDR2 SVGAGI. This sequence originates from an adult who received the AZD1222 COVID-19 vaccine. V and J are TRBV6-5 and TRBJ2-7; D call uncertain. The source material was peripheral blood, sampled 28 days after the second AZD1222 dose. The DNA for the CDR3 is TGTGCCAGTCGGAAAAACCACGAGCAGTACTTC. This translates into CASRKNHEQYF.